Described below is a single TCR beta chain sequence and its context. As to treatment: some 19 received Ad26.COV2.S at low or high dose, single or two shots; 5 received placebo; per-sample allocation not given. After the first vaccine or placebo injection, samples were drawn on day 63. The table came from immunoSEQ multiplex PCR; TCRdb's copy has only in-frame clones and leaves some out. The table shows just over 350,000 clones, with 85% occurring only once. This CDR3 spans 13 amino acids. V lost 1 base to trimming and J lost 6 bases, with 7 bases between them. CDR1 and CDR2 from the germline V gene are MNHNS and SASEGT. This sample is part of a study of Ad26.COV2.S vaccination and SARS-CoV-2 variants.

The TCR sequence derives from a person aged 18 to 59 who received the Ad26.COV2.S COVID-19 vaccine or a placebo. The J gene is TRBJ1-5, the V gene TRBV6-1; TRBD1 is a possible D gene (5 bases). The source was peripheral blood, collected in a trial of Ad26.COV2.S vaccine versus placebo. The CDR3 region has the DNA TGTGCCAGCAGTGAAGGGGGCCGTCAGCCCCAGCATTTT. As protein: CASSEGGRQPQHF.